This TCR beta chain is drawn from a study of blood T cell repertoires in COVID-19. About the study: PBMCs, B-cell-depleted T cells, or T cells provided the cDNA or gDNA that made up the material.

Germline V gene lookup returns CDR1 SGHRS and CDR2 YFSETQ. The V and J ends lost 4 bases and 5 bases, in that order; junction bases with no gene match: 11. The CDR3 has 15 amino acids. This clone appeared a single time. As handled by the study authors: For nucleated cells, counts were estimated from reference gene primer amplification. Repertoires were generated with immunoSEQ multiplex PCR, while TCRdb's copy carries only in-frame clones and drops some. From that table come the V and J calls and clone size; the DNA was used to work out D and trimming. Found here are around 180,000 clones, roughly 80% of them singletons; the top ten hold around a sixth.

The chain has TRBV5-1 and TRBJ2-7, with TRBD2 matching over 8 bases. Sequencing was done on a sample of peripheral blood. The TCR sequence derives from a man in his fifties or sixties with active or convalescent COVID-19. The CDR3 region has the DNA TGCGCCAGCAGCCCAACACTAGCGGCCGCAGACGAGCAGTACTTC. Translated, it gives CASSPTLAAADEQYF.